This TCR beta chain was identified during a study of blood T cell repertoires in COVID-19. For the study at large: The samples span acute and convalescent COVID-19 from the United States, Italy and Spain. Nucleic acid was either cDNA or gDNA, and it came from T cells, B-cell-depleted T cells, or PBMCs.

Germline assignment: CDR1 SGHRS and CDR2 YFSETQ. CDR3 size: 16 residues. V was pared by 4 bases and J by 0 bases, with 14 bases between. Participants reported their clinical history, and cohort assignment relied on those reports. Two consecutive negative NP/OP PCR tests, clearance, or resolved symptoms defined Cohort 3 recovery. Here immunoSEQ multiplex PCR was the method, and the copy in TCRdb shows in-frame clones only, minus some. The repertoire has roughly 300,000 clones, 85% of them found once; the top ten carry around 2.5%. The TCR comes from a woman aged 45-65 years who had recovered from COVID-19. The rearrangement joins TRBV5-1 to TRBJ1-3, with D unclear. Sequencing input: PBMCs or T cells enriched from blood (not recorded which). The CDR3 loop is CASSRLDLSSGNTIYF. DNA of the CDR3: TGCGCCAGCAGCCGGTTAGATCTGAGCTCTGGAAACACCATATATTTT.